These 21 T cell receptor beta chains were sequenced from one sample in a study of T cell responses to AZD1222 COVID-19 vaccine (dated by TCRdb to the early 2020s). Library preparation employed the immunoSEQ multiplex PCR assay. The source is immuneACCESS, and TCRdb retained only in-frame sequences with V and J called. Part of the clones is not carried over; for the studies checked, unresolved V genes explain less than half of this, and the remainder is unexplained. The sample contains 65,000 to 90,000 clones, roughly 90% of them found a single time. The ten largest clones add up to approximately 7% of the sample. The time point label on this specimen signifies: baseline before first vaccination. The material sequenced was peripheral blood, taken on day 0 of AZD1222 vaccination. Source of these receptors: an adult in good health.

This clone was recorded a few times. V and J are TRBV28 and TRBJ2-2; the D call may be TRBD1 or TRBD2 (5 bases each). V was trimmed by 10 bases and J by 1 base, leaving 10 bases between them. Germline CDR1 and CDR2: MDHEN and SYDVKM. The CDR3 has 13 residues. CDR3 bases: TGTGCCACCCGGGACGGGAACACCGGGGAGCTGTTTTTT. Protein sequence: CATRDGNTGELFF.

The table lists this clone with a few counts. This rearrangement joins TRBV29-1 to TRBJ1-2; tentatively, D is TRBD1 (5 bases). CDR1 SQVTM and CDR2 ANQGSEA come from the germline V gene. This CDR3 contains 14 residues. The germline V and J ends were trimmed by 3 bases and 7 bases, with 18 bases remaining between them. CDR3: CSVDLDTGVRGYTF. The CDR3 nucleotides read TGCAGCGTTGACTTGGACACCGGGGTTCGTGGCTACACCTTC.

The rearrangement joins TRBV9 to TRBJ1-3, with D tentatively TRBD1 (5 bases). The V end was cut by 0 bases, the J end by 6 bases, with 16 bases between. Germline assignment: CDR1 SGDLS and CDR2 YYNGEE. The CDR3 covers 16 residues. The CDR3 region has the DNA TGTGCCAGCAGCGTAGAGGGACTGGCGCCGGAAAACACCATATATTTT. Encoded protein: CASSVEGLAPENTIYF. Drawing the rest from reference TRBV9 and TRBJ1-3, the complete variable domain is DSGVTQTPKHLITATGQRVTLRCSPRSGDLSVYWYQQSLDQGLQFLIQYYNGEERAKGNILERFSAQQFPDLHSELNLSSLELGDSALYFCASSVEGLAPENTIYFGEGSWLTVV.

The J gene is TRBJ2-1, the V gene TRBV5-1, with 8 bases aligning to TRBD2. V was clipped by 6 bases and J by 5 bases; unmatched bases: 10. This CDR3 region has 15 residues. CDR1 SGHRS and CDR2 YFSETQ come from the germline V gene. CDR3 protein: CASNRGGLRDNEQFF. Written as DNA, the CDR3 is TGCGCCAGCAACCGGGGGGGCCTTAGGGACAATGAGCAGTTCTTC.

The rearrangement uses TRBV30 and TRBJ1-3, with a tentative D call TRBD1 (6 bases). The CDR3 sequence is 13 residues long. CDR1 and CDR2 from the germline V gene are GTSNPN and SVGIG (reference sequence). Trimming removed 0 bases at V and 3 bases at J, with 6 bases between. The CDR3 is CAWSVQGGNTIYF. Here the CDR3 DNA reads TGTGCCTGGAGTGTACAGGGTGGAAACACCATATATTTT.

The chain links TRBV10-3 to TRBJ2-6; 8 bases map to TRBD1. Germline loops: CDR1 ENHRY, CDR2 SYGVKD. J was trimmed by 0 bases and V by 6 bases; bases with no gene match: 7. The CDR3 runs to 17 residues. The CDR3 sequence: CAISGDRLNSGANVLTF. In nucleotides, the CDR3 is TGTGCCATCAGCGGGGACAGGTTAAACTCTGGGGCCAACGTCCTGACTTTC.

CDR3 DNA: TGTGCCAGCAGTTTACTTCCGACAGGGCAGATCAATTCACCCCTCCACTTT. Translated, it gives CASSLLPTGQINSPLHF. The chain recombines TRBV27 with TRBJ1-6, with 7 bases lining up with TRBD1. The J segment lost 7 bases and the V segment lost 2 bases, leaving 11 bases of the junction unmatched. Germline values: CDR1 MNHEY, CDR2 SMNVEV (reference sequence). The CDR3 is 17 amino acids.

A word on this clone: Germline is not matched at one junction end, which may reflect a read error. The J gene is TRBJ2-5, the V gene TRBV2, with D possibly called TRBD1 or TRBD2 (5 bases each). This CDR3 comprises 14 residues. From germline, CDR1 is SNHLY and CDR2 FYNNEI. The CDR3 DNA sequence: TGTGCCAGCACTGAACTAGACAGTTTGAAGACCCAGTACTTC. Translating gives CASTELDSLKTQYF.

This chain uses TRBV27 with TRBJ1-5, with D maybe TRBD1 (6 bases). CDR1 is MNHEY, CDR2 SMNVEV, per germline (reference sequence). The CDR3 is 14 amino acids. Between the trimmed V and J ends, which lost 4 bases and 3 bases, there was a span of 10 bases. The CDR3 bases are TGTGCCAGCAGTTACGGGGGGCTCAATCAGCCCCAGCATTTT. Protein sequence: CASSYGGLNQPQHF.

This chain links TRBV11-3 with TRBJ1-1; TRBD1 is a possible D gene (5 bases). Germline V lookup: CDR1 SGHNT, CDR2 YENEEA. V lost 3 bases to trimming and J lost 9 bases, with 14 bases between them. This CDR3 has 13 residues. The CDR3: CASSLGVSGKAFF. The DNA for the CDR3 is TGTGCCAGCAGCTTGGGGGTCTCGGGGAAAGCTTTCTTT.

This clone was counted between two and nine times. The chain uses TRBV6-5 and TRBJ1-5; TRBD1 matches 8 bases. There are 15 residues in the CDR3. Germline assignment: CDR1 MNHEY and CDR2 SVGAGI. The J segment lost 6 bases and the V segment lost 6 bases, leaving 10 bases of the junction unmatched. The CDR3 DNA sequence: TGTGCCAGCAGCCCCCGAACAGGGGGATCTCAGCCCCAGCATTTT. Protein: CASSPRTGGSQPQHF.

The chain carries TRBV7-6 and TRBJ2-3; the match to TRBD2 covers 8 bases. Losses at the gene ends were 4 bases for V and 1 base for J; bases not matched to a gene: 10. Germline loops: CDR1 SGHVS, CDR2 FNYEAQ. This CDR3 has 17 residues. CDR3 in amino acids: CASSSREGLEGTDTQYF. The CDR3 nucleotides read TGTGCCAGCAGCTCCCGGGAGGGCCTCGAAGGCACAGATACGCAGTATTTT.

The genes are TRBV27 and TRBJ2-1; tentative D call: TRBD1 (6 bases). Trimming shortened V by 8 bases and J by 0 bases, and 14 bases separated the two germline ends. Germline V gives CDR1 MNHEY, CDR2 SMNVEV (reference sequence). This CDR3 is built from 15 residues. The CDR3 DNA follows: TGTGCCAGCTGGTTACAGGGTAGCTCCTACAATGAGCAGTTCTTC. This encodes CASWLQGSSYNEQFF.

The V and J genes are TRBV5-1 and TRBJ2-2; no definite D call. Germline values: CDR1 SGHRS, CDR2 YFSETQ. This CDR3 has 15 amino acids. V gave up 1 base and J gave up 5 bases, with 12 bases separating them. The CDR3: CASSLRWSRTGELFF. CDR3 coding DNA: TGCGCCAGCAGCTTGCGGTGGAGTCGGACCGGGGAGCTGTTTTTT.

CDR3 DNA: TGCGCCAGCAGCCTAGGACACAACACAGATACGCAGTATTTT. Its translation: CASSLGHNTDTQYF. The chain is built from TRBV5-1 and TRBJ2-3; D is possibly TRBD1 (5 bases). V was cut by 4 bases and J by 2 bases, with 11 bases left in between. The CDR3 is 14 amino acids. CDR1 SGHRS and CDR2 YFSETQ come from the germline V gene.

The chain links TRBV10-3 to TRBJ2-3; tentatively, D is TRBD2 (5 bases). The CDR3 totals 17 residues. The ends were cut back, 6 bases at V and 2 bases at J, with 21 bases in the middle. Germline V CDR1 and CDR2: ENHRY, SYGVKD. CDR3 DNA sequence: TGTGCCATCAGGTCGGGTCTGGTAGCGAACCCCACAGATACGCAGTATTTT. This sequence encodes CAIRSGLVANPTDTQYF.

This clone was found a few times. The chain has TRBV7-2 and TRBJ2-1, with D possibly being TRBD2 (7 bases). The CDR3 has 15 residues. In germline, CDR1 is SGHTA, CDR2 FQGNSA. Trimming shortened V by 2 bases and J by 4 bases, and 12 bases separated the two germline ends. The CDR3 loop reads CASSLRGGQYNEQFF. CDR3 DNA sequence: TGTGCCAGCAGCTTACGCGGGGGCCAATACAATGAGCAGTTCTTC. Supplemented by reference TRBV7-2 and TRBJ2-1, the full variable domain reads GAGVSQSPSNKVTEKGKDVELRCDPISGHTALYWYRQSLGQGLEFLIYFQGNSAPDKSGLPSDRFSAERTGGSVSTLTIQRTQQEDSAVYLCASSLRGGQYNEQFFGPGTRLTVL.

The genes are TRBV27 and TRBJ2-7; D unclear. Deletions cut 2 bases from V and 4 bases from J, with 9 bases between. Germline V gene data show CDR1 as MNHEY and CDR2 as SMNVEV (reference sequence). CDR3 length equals 13 residues. CDR3 region: CASSLTVGYEQYF. Here the CDR3 DNA reads TGTGCCAGCAGTTTAACGGTGGGATACGAGCAGTACTTC.

The chain uses TRBV7-2 and TRBJ2-3, with D unclear. V lost 3 bases to trimming and J lost 3 bases, with 4 bases between them. Germline V CDR1 and CDR2: SGHTA, FQGNSA. The CDR3 is 12 residues long. The CDR3 protein is CASSFGTDTQYF. The CDR3 DNA follows: TGTGCCAGCAGCTTTGGAACAGATACGCAGTATTTT.

This chain joins TRBV7-2 and TRBJ2-7; 7 bases line up with TRBD1. From germline, CDR1 is SGHTA and CDR2 FQGNSA. The CDR3 is made up of 16 amino acids. After removal of 4 bases from V and 4 bases from J, the junction contained 13 bases not matched to a gene. The CDR3 nucleotides read TGTGCCAGCAGCTACGACACCGGGACAGTGGCATACGAGCAGTACTTC. It specifies CASSYDTGTVAYEQYF.

V gene TRBV21-1 combines with J gene TRBJ2-7; TRBD1, as called in the table, went unchecked against the DNA. TRBV21-1 is labeled a pseudogene. The CDR3 consists of 13 residues. CDR3 in amino acids: CASSKDVHYEQYF. CDR3 nucleotide sequence: TGTGCCAGCAGCAAAGATGTCCACTACGAGCAGTACTTC.